This TCR beta chain was obtained from a study of T cells after yellow fever vaccination. The study made its TCR cDNA through 5'RACE template switching. That step introduced a universal primer site along with UMIs. Each CDR3 protein is one row after TCRdb ran MiXCR on the 5' RACE reads. The table lists about 180,000 distinct CDR3 sequences, approximately 6.2% of them singletons. The length of the CDR3 is 16 residues. The V and J ends lost 6 bases and 5 bases, in that order; junction bases with no gene match: 7. Germline V CDR1 and CDR2: MNHEY, SVGAGI. This clonotype was picked up many times. This chain joins TRBV6-5 and TRBJ2-3, with 14 bases identical to TRBD2. The starting material was CD4+ T cells sorted from PBMCs, obtained on the day of the first yellow fever vaccination. The TCR comes from a man aged 18 to 29 who received the YFV17D yellow fever vaccine. The CDR3 reads CASSRLAGGKRDTQYF. In nucleotides, the CDR3 is TGTGCCAGCAGCCGACTAGCGGGGGGGAAGAGAGATACGCAGTATTTT.